The sequence of this TCR beta chain was determined in a study of blood T cell repertoires in COVID-19. Per germline, CDR1 SGHNT and CDR2 YENEEA. V lost 1 base and J lost 2, with 6 bases in between. This CDR3 is built from 13 residues. The table came from immunoSEQ multiplex PCR; TCRdb's copy has only in-frame clones and leaves some out. Of over 150,000 clones listed, about 85% are singletons. The material sequenced was peripheral blood. V usage is TRBV11-3 and J usage is TRBJ2-7; D ambiguous. This sequence originates from a man in his sixties with COVID-19, enrolled during active disease. CDR3 coding DNA: TGTGCCAGCAGCTTAGGCGAAGCCTACGAGCAGTACTTC. Its protein product is CASSLGEAYEQYF.